The 4 T cell receptor beta chains below come from one sample, sequenced in a study of human T cells and chemical hapten exposure. MiXCR, applied by TCRdb to the RACE reads, yields one record per CDR3 protein. The table has some 91,000 distinct CDR3 sequences, 27% seen once. The time point here: patch test 3, about 24 weeks after DPC sensitization. Treatment here: therapeutic diphenylcyclopropenone sensitization with weekly scalp DPC. Sequencing was performed on whole blood, taken in connection with sensitization to the hapten diphenylcyclopropenone (DPC). Receptor source: a man aged 40-55 years with alopecia areata. Some clones in this sample may be carry-over from other donors' samples.

This sequence joins TRBV14 and TRBJ1-1, with 8 bases identical to TRBD1. CDR3 length: 15 residues. The V gene end was trimmed by 3 bases and the J gene end by 0 bases; junction bases not matched to a gene: 3. Germline CDR1 and CDR2: SGHDN and FVKESK. CDR3 sequence (DNA): TGTGCCAGCAGCCAGCTGACAGGGGTGAACACTGAAGCTTTCTTT. Encoded protein: CASSQLTGVNTEAFF.

The chain uses TRBV6-6 and TRBJ1-2; possible D gene TRBD1, 6 bases. This CDR3 region has 11 residues. The germline V gene has CDR1 MNHNY and CDR2 SVGAGI (reference sequence). The V gene lost 6 bases and the J gene lost 8 bases, with 10 bases spanning the gap. CDR3 protein: CASSQTGGYTF. For the CDR3, the DNA is TGTGCCAGCAGCCAGACAGGCGGCTACACCTTC.

The chain employs TRBV12-3 or TRBV12-4 and TRBJ1-1; the match to TRBD1 covers 8 bases. The CDR3 consists of 17 residues. Unmatched junction bases numbered 9, after V lost 0 bases and J lost 3 bases. Written as DNA, the CDR3 is TGTGCCAGCAGTTTAGCCTTAGGACAGGGAAAGGACACTGAAGCTTTCTTT. It specifies CASSLALGQGKDTEAFF.

The chain recombines TRBV11-2 with TRBJ2-2; 13 nucleotides line up with TRBD2. V lost 4 bases and J lost 7; bases outside the gene matches: 6. Germline V gene data show CDR1 as SGHAT and CDR2 as FQNNGV. The CDR3 spans 16 residues. The CDR3 sequence is CASSSTSGRPDGELFF. For the CDR3, the DNA is TGTGCCAGCAGCTCGACTAGCGGGAGGCCAGACGGGGAGCTGTTTTTT.